This passage covers 14 T cell receptor beta chains from one sample sequenced in a study of blood T cell repertoires in COVID-19. Clones were read by immunoSEQ multiplex PCR, and TCRdb kept only the in-frame ones, dropping some. The repertoire consists of 50,000 to 75,000 clones, with under 80% occurring once and the leading ten covering 15% to 20%. Sequencing input: peripheral blood. Source of these receptors: a man aged 55 to 70 with acute or convalescent COVID-19.

This chain connects TRBV2 to TRBJ1-5, with D possibly TRBD1 on 5 matching bases. CDR3 size: 13 residues. CDR1 and CDR2 (germline): SNHLY, FYNNEI. Trimming took 7 bases from V and 4 from J, leaving 11 bases between them. The CDR3 sequence is CASKKGRNQPQHF. CDR3 sequence (DNA): TGTGCCAGCAAAAAGGGGAGGAATCAGCCCCAGCATTTT.

The chain recombines TRBV5-1 with TRBJ2-7; the D gene is possibly TRBD1 (6 bases). The CDR3 has 13 amino acids. Trimming took off 3 bases at V and 5 bases at J, with 12 bases between the two ends. Germline loops: CDR1 SGHRS, CDR2 YFSETQ. The CDR3 nucleotides are TGCGCCAGCAGCTACAGGGTTAACCACGAGCAGTACTTC. Its protein product is CASSYRVNHEQYF.

V gene TRBV25-1 combines with J gene TRBJ2-7; the D gene is possibly TRBD2 (7 bases). Trimming pared 6 bases from V and 4 bases from J, leaving 16 bases between. CDR1 and CDR2 (germline): MGHDK, SYGVNS. This CDR3 is built from 14 residues. The CDR3 loop reads CASRRGGSGYEQYF. CDR3 DNA sequence: TGTGCCAGCAGGAGGGGGGGGAGTGGGTACGAGCAGTACTTC.

The V gene is TRBV3-1 (or the pseudogene TRBV3-2), the J gene TRBJ1-2; the match to TRBD1 covers 11 bases. The CDR3 length is 17 residues. After removal of 0 bases from V and 4 bases from J, the junction contained 7 bases not matched to a gene. Germline V gives CDR1 LGHDT, CDR2 YNNKEL (reference sequence). CDR3 bases: TGTGCCAGCAGCCAAGATGGCGGACAGGGGGCAGTCTATGGCTACACCTTC. The encoded protein is CASSQDGGQGAVYGYTF.

The V call is TRBV12-5, the J call TRBJ1-1; 8 bases align to TRBD1. The ends lost 0 bases at V and 1 base at J; junction bases unmatched: 4. Germline CDR1 and CDR2: LGHNT and FRNRAP. CDR3 length: 16 residues. CDR3 DNA: TGTGCTAGTGGTTTGGTACGGGGGACAGGGAACACTGAAGCTTTCTTT. Its translation is CASGLVRGTGNTEAFF.

This clone showed up just a few times. The rearrangement links TRBV19 to TRBJ2-3; D is unresolved. Germline V gives CDR1 LNHDA, CDR2 SQIVND (reference sequence). This CDR3 has 16 residues. V lost 1 base and J 1 base, leaving 12 bases between the germline ends. CDR3 in amino acids: CASSIVGSFGTDTQYF. The CDR3 coding sequence is TGTGCCAGTAGTATAGTGGGCAGCTTCGGCACAGATACGCAGTATTTT.

A single count supports this clone. V and J are TRBV5-6 and TRBJ2-5; TRBD2 agrees at 9 bases. Looked up from germline, CDR1 is SGHDT and CDR2 is YYEEEE. Trimming removed 1 base from V and 7 bases from J; junction bases left unmatched: 17. This CDR3 has 18 residues. The CDR3 here is CASSLSRSRLAVGRTQYF. CDR3 sequence (DNA): TGTGCCAGCAGCTTGTCTCGGTCTCGACTAGCGGTTGGACGGACCCAGTACTTC.

This clone was seen only a few times. This chain uses TRBV28 with TRBJ2-1; no reliable D call. This CDR3 comprises 13 residues. Germline values: CDR1 MDHEN, CDR2 SYDVKM. V lost 8 bases and J 6 bases, leaving 14 bases between the germline ends. The CDR3 region is CASRSPALNEQFF. The CDR3, as DNA: TGTGCCAGCCGTAGCCCAGCCCTCAATGAGCAGTTCTTC.

The CDR3 region is CASSYLQGNEQYF. Here the CDR3 DNA reads TGTGCCAGCAGTTACTTACAGGGGAACGAGCAGTACTTC. This sequence joins TRBV6-5 and TRBJ2-7; 7 positions match TRBD1. The V gene end was trimmed by 1 base and the J gene end by 5 bases; junction bases not matched to a gene: 2. Germline V gene lookup returns CDR1 MNHEY and CDR2 SVGAGI. CDR3 length equals 13 residues.

The chain carries TRBV30 and TRBJ2-6; no definite D call. Germline V gene data show CDR1 as GTSNPN and CDR2 as SVGIG (reference sequence). CDR3 length: 15 amino acids. Trimming took 0 bases from V and 4 from J, leaving 10 bases between them. The CDR3 sequence: CAWSVVNEGANVLTF. CDR3 DNA: TGTGCCTGGAGTGTAGTCAATGAGGGGGCCAACGTCCTGACTTTC.

The genes are TRBV7-2 and TRBJ1-5; 10 bases match TRBD1. J was trimmed by 7 bases and V by 5 bases; bases with no gene match: 8. Per the germline V gene, CDR1 is SGHTA and CDR2 is FQGNSA. The CDR3 is 15 amino acids. The DNA for the CDR3 is TGTGCCAGCAGCGCCGACAGGGGGCGCGGACAGCCCCAGCATTTT. The encoded protein is CASSADRGRGQPQHF.

The chain carries TRBV5-1 and TRBJ2-7, with no clear D. This CDR3 comprises 13 residues. Trimming shortened V by 4 bases and J by 6 bases, and 14 bases separated the two germline ends. Germline V gene data show CDR1 as SGHRS and CDR2 as YFSETQ. The CDR3 sequence is CASSIGQTAEQYF. The DNA for the CDR3 is TGCGCCAGCAGCATAGGCCAGACTGCCGAGCAGTACTTC.

The chain joins TRBV7-2 to TRBJ2-6; D might be TRBD2 (5 bases). The germline V gene has CDR1 SGHTA and CDR2 FQGNSA. CDR3 length equals 15 residues. The V and J ends lost 2 bases and 0 bases respectively, with 5 bases between them. This CDR3 reads CASSLRDSGANVLTF. DNA for the CDR3: TGTGCCAGCAGCTTACGGGACTCTGGGGCCAACGTCCTGACTTTC.

This chain connects TRBV2 to TRBJ2-6, with a tentative D call TRBD1 (6 bases). The CDR3 spans 15 residues. Trimming left V 5 bases short and J 1 base short, with 9 bases between. CDR1 SNHLY and CDR2 FYNNEI come from the germline V gene. The CDR3 loop is CASSNRVSGANVLTF. DNA for the CDR3: TGTGCCAGCAGTAACAGGGTATCTGGGGCCAACGTCCTGACTTTC.